Below, 19 T cell receptor beta chains from the same sample are listed, as sequenced in a study of blood T cells in healthy people across ages. The second PCR ran roughly 6 to 11 cycles with a sample-barcoded 5' primer and J-beta primers. In TCRdb, the 5' RACE reads were re-called with MiXCR into one record per CDR3 protein. The sample lists about 1.1 million distinct CDR3 sequences; 30% to 40% were seen once. Sequencing was carried out using blood. These receptors all come from a man aged 18 to 35 in good health.

The CDR3 coding sequence is TGTGCCAGTCTCTCCGGGACGGCGAACACTGAAGCTTTCTTT. It is translated as CASLSGTANTEAFF. The chain joins TRBV6-5 to TRBJ1-1; tentative D call: TRBD1 (5 bases). CDR3 length: 14 amino acids. Trimming stripped 9 bases from V and 1 base from J, with 15 bases between. Germline assignment: CDR1 MNHEY and CDR2 SVGAGI.

A few counts support this clonotype. V and J are TRBV20-1 and TRBJ1-2, with D unresolved. The CDR3 loop spans 14 amino acids. Trimming pared 0 bases from V and 1 base from J, leaving 9 bases between. Germline V gene lookup returns CDR1 DFQATT and CDR2 SNEGSKA (reference sequence). The CDR3 region has the DNA TGCAGTGCTAGAGATTTGGTAGTTAACTATGGCTACACCTTC. Amino acid sequence: CSARDLVVNYGYTF.

The chain has TRBV20-1 and TRBJ2-7, with a possible D match to TRBD1 (6 bases). Germline CDR1 is DFQATT and CDR2 is SNEGSKA (reference sequence). V gave up 3 bases and J gave up 0 bases, with 21 bases separating them. The CDR3 has 17 residues. DNA of the CDR3: TGCAGTGCTAGGGGGGAAATACAGGGAATACTCTCCTACGAGCAGTACTTC. Protein product: CSARGEIQGILSYEQYF.

This clonotype has only a few counts. The V call is TRBV6-2 or TRBV6-3, the J call TRBJ2-1, with unresolved D. From germline, CDR1 is MNHEY and CDR2 SVGEGT. The CDR3 sequence is 14 residues long. V was shortened by 0 bases and J by 7 bases, with 10 bases between the two germline ends. CDR3 amino acids: CASSYSPPGNEQFF. The CDR3 coding sequence is TGTGCCAGCAGTTACTCTCCCCCTGGGAATGAGCAGTTCTTC.

This clonotype was observed a few times. CDR3 in DNA: TGCGCCAGCAGCCAAGGGTTTACTTTCCGACGACTAGCTTGGGTCAATGAGCAGTTCTTC. Residues: CASSQGFTFRRLAWVNEQFF. V gene TRBV4-3 combines with J gene TRBJ2-1, with TRBD2 identical over 7 bases. The V segment lost 1 base and the J segment 6 bases; nucleotides outside the gene matches: 21. CDR1 and CDR2 from the germline V gene are LGHNA and YSLEER. This CDR3 contains 20 residues.

This clonotype was seen only a few times. The rearrangement uses TRBV19 and TRBJ2-1; D is uncertain. The V and J ends lost 1 base and 4 bases respectively, with 8 bases between them. Germline V gives CDR1 LNHDA, CDR2 SQIVND (reference sequence). The CDR3 has 14 amino acids. The DNA of the CDR3 is TGTGCCAGTAGTATAGCGCCCCTTTACAATGAGCAGTTCTTC. Amino acid sequence: CASSIAPLYNEQFF.

Only a few counts were recorded for this clonotype. The chain carries TRBV20-1 and TRBJ1-1, with D unclear. The CDR3 spans 10 residues. Germline V gene data show CDR1 as DFQATT and CDR2 as SNEGSKA (reference sequence). V was shortened by 4 bases and J by 7 bases, with 7 bases between the two germline ends. For the CDR3, the DNA is TGCAGTGCTATCCGGGATGAAGCTTTCTTT. Translation gives CSAIRDEAFF.

The rearrangement joins TRBV13 to TRBJ2-7; the match to TRBD1 covers 8 bases. V was clipped by 5 bases and J by 7 bases; unmatched bases: 16. Germline assignment: CDR1 PRHDT and CDR2 FYEKMQ (reference sequence). CDR3 length: 16 residues. CDR3 protein: CASSHGEGTGYNEQYF. The CDR3 region has the DNA TGTGCCAGCAGCCATGGCGAGGGGACAGGATACAATGAGCAGTACTTC.

The V gene is TRBV15, the J gene TRBJ2-5; possible D gene TRBD2, 6 bases. Germline V gene sequence: CDR1 LNHNV, CDR2 YYDKDF (reference sequence). The CDR3 is 16 residues long. Trimming stripped 4 bases from V and 11 bases from J, with 26 bases between. The CDR3 DNA reads TGTGCCACCAGCACCGGGGGTTCCCCGTTGATCGATGAGCAGTACTTC. Its protein is CATSTGGSPLIDEQYF.

V and J are TRBV7-8 and TRBJ1-2, with D unclear. This CDR3 has 13 residues. Per the germline V gene, CDR1 is SGHVS and CDR2 is FQNEAQ. Trimming took off 5 bases at V and 3 bases at J, with 10 bases between the two ends. CDR3 protein: CASSPEADYGYTF. The CDR3 DNA reads TGTGCCAGCAGCCCCGAAGCCGACTATGGCTACACCTTC.

The V call is TRBV11-3, the J call TRBJ2-3; D may correspond to TRBD1 or TRBD2 (5 bases each). V was shortened by 3 bases and J by 2 bases, with 24 bases between the two germline ends. Germline V lookup: CDR1 SGHNT, CDR2 YENEEA. CDR3 length: 19 residues. CDR3 nucleotides: TGTGCCAGCAGCTTGGGGGTTCGGTCGGGCAAGGACCCCACAGATACGCAGTATTTT. Translation: CASSLGVRSGKDPTDTQYF.

For this clonotype: One end of the junction does not line up with germline, which may come from a read error. J is TRBJ2-3 and V is TRBV29-1; perhaps TRBD1 as D (6 bases). The CDR3 runs 13 residues. From germline, CDR1 is SQVTM and CDR2 ANQGSEA. The CDR3 loop reads CSVASDSKDTQYF. In nucleotides, the CDR3 is TGCAGCGTTGCTTCGGACAGCAAAGATACGCAGTATTTT.

This chain connects TRBV12-3 or TRBV12-4 to TRBJ2-3; tentatively, D is TRBD1 or TRBD2 (5 bases each). Deletions cut 4 bases from V and 2 bases from J, with 13 bases between. This CDR3 contains 15 residues. CDR3 amino acids: CASSSPGAATDTQYF. CDR3 DNA: TGTGCCAGCAGTTCCCCCGGGGCAGCCACAGATACGCAGTATTTT.

This clonotype was seen a few times. The gene calls are TRBV12-5 and TRBJ2-3; tentative D call: TRBD2 (6 bases). V was cut by 0 bases and J by 2 bases, with 15 bases left in between. Germline CDR1 LGHNT, CDR2 FRNRAP. CDR3 length: 17 residues. The CDR3 coding sequence is TGTGCTAGTGGTTTGGTATTGGAGGGTCTAATCACAGATACGCAGTATTTT. This translates into CASGLVLEGLITDTQYF.

This chain uses TRBV25-1 with TRBJ1-1, with 8 bases fitting TRBD1. Trimming cost V 1 base and J 10 bases; bases outside gene matches: 11. This CDR3 spans 15 amino acids. In germline, CDR1 is MGHDK, CDR2 SYGVNS. CDR3 amino acids: CASSESNRGVSRAFF. For the CDR3, the DNA is TGTGCCAGCAGTGAATCTAACAGGGGGGTGAGCCGAGCTTTCTTT. The complete variable domain, with remaining parts taken from reference TRBV25-1 and TRBJ1-1, reads EADIYQTPRYLVIGTGKKITLECSQTMGHDKMYWYQQDPGMELHLIHYSYGVNSTEKGDLSSESTVSRIRTEHFPLTLESARPSHTSQYLCASSESNRGVSRAFFGQGTRLTVV.

V gene TRBV6-2 or TRBV6-3 combines with J gene TRBJ2-4; tentatively, D is TRBD1 (5 bases). With the DNA end fitting TRBJ2-5 better, the J assignment may be wrong. Germline assignment: CDR1 MNHEY and CDR2 SVGEGT. The CDR3 is 17 residues long. This CDR3 is CASSYSGASSRLGTQYF. CDR3 DNA sequence: TGTGCCAGCAGTTACTCAGGGGCTTCCTCTCGCTTGGGGACCCAGTACTTC.

The chain employs TRBV5-1 and TRBJ2-1, with D tentatively TRBD1 (6 bases). V shed 4 bases and J shed 0 bases, with 11 bases lying between them. Germline V lookup: CDR1 SGHRS, CDR2 YFSETQ. The CDR3 runs to 15 residues. CDR3: CASSQIQGSYNEQFF. CDR3 sequence (DNA): TGCGCCAGCAGCCAAATACAGGGCTCCTACAATGAGCAGTTCTTC.

The chain has TRBV7-9 and TRBJ2-1, with 7 bases matching TRBD1. CDR3 size: 14 residues. Germline-derived CDR1 and CDR2 are SEHNR and FQNEAQ (reference sequence). The V and J ends lost 4 bases and 8 bases, in that order; junction bases with no gene match: 8. In DNA form, the CDR3 reads TGTGCCAGCAGCTCAATGACAGGGAAAGATGAGCAGTTCTTC. This gives the protein CASSSMTGKDEQFF.

This clonotype was observed a few times. The chain has TRBV20-1 and TRBJ1-4, with D possibly TRBD1 on 6 matching bases. From germline, CDR1 is DFQATT and CDR2 SNEGSKA (reference sequence). V was clipped by 3 bases and J by 0 bases, with 20 bases between them. The CDR3 totals 18 residues. The CDR3 DNA reads TGCAGTGCTAGGGGACTGGGAGGGGGTGAGACAACTAATGAAAAACTGTTTTTT. This encodes CSARGLGGGETTNEKLFF.